This T cell receptor (beta chain) is drawn from a study of early T cells in non-severe SARS-CoV-2 infection. MiXCR, run by TCRdb on the 5' RACE reads, gives a single entry per CDR3 protein. The sample holds approximately 71,000 distinct CDR3 sequences; 9.5% to 13% are singletons and the top ten take around 5.8%. Regarding the study as a whole: Anti-spike CD8 responses were favored in VDJdb matching, and private and CD4 specificities were missed.

After removal of 5 bases from V and 5 bases from J, the junction contained 7 bases not matched to a gene. Germline-derived CDR1 and CDR2 are SGHRS and YFSETQ. The length of the CDR3 is 15 residues. Of note for this clonotype: No antigen is known for it.

This chain joins TRBV5-1 and TRBJ2-1; 10 positions agree with TRBD2. The specimen was whole blood. This TCR derives from an adult who was a healthcare worker with PCR-confirmed SARS-CoV-2 infection or an uninfected control (not recorded which). The CDR3 DNA reads TGCGCCAGCAGTGGGGGACTAGCGTTGAACAATGAGCAGTTCTTC. Amino acid sequence: CASSGGLALNNEQFF.